This is a list of T cell receptor beta chains from one sample in a study of blood T cells in healthy people across ages. Each CDR3 protein gets one entry after TCRdb re-called the 5' RACE reads with MiXCR. The table has approximately 320,000 distinct CDR3 sequences, roughly 27% seen once; the top ten hold 29%. Sequenced: blood. The receptor source for this set is a woman in her 70s in good health. Each CDR3 is given with its conserved first and last residue. D genes are given only for firm matches. Not all rows give a size; the values are once, few, many and, for expanded clones, a class.

few	TRBV16	TRBJ2-7	NA	CASSQSDLTFHF	TGTGCCAGCAGCCAATCGGATTTGACCTTTCACTTC
few	TRBV7-2	TRBJ2-1	TRBD2	CASSLPGTSGSYEQFF	TGTGCCAGCAGCCTCCCTGGGACTAGCGGGAGCTATGAGCAGTTCTTC
NA	TRBV24-1	TRBJ2-1	TRBD2	CATSDPTGTSRLGDEQFF	TGTGCCACCAGTGATCCCACCGGGACTAGCAGGTTAGGGGATGAGCAGTTCTTC
NA	TRBV6-1	TRBJ1-1	TRBD1	CASSENVAMGQVNTGAFF	TGTGCCAGCAGTGAAAACGTAGCGATGGGACAGGTGAACACTGGAGCTTTCTTT
many	TRBV12-3/TRBV12-4	TRBJ1-2	NA	CASSPNQVNYGYTF	TGTGCCAGCAGCCCTAATCAGGTTAACTATGGCTACACCTTC
many	TRBV20-1	TRBJ2-5	NA	CSAGWGQETQYF	TGCAGTGCTGGCTGGGGCCAGGAGACCCAGTACTTC
NA	TRBV20-1	TRBJ2-3	TRBD2	CSASPGLGSDTQYF	TGCAGTGCTAGTCCCGGACTAGGCTCAGATACGCAGTATTTT
NA	TRBV28	TRBJ2-7	NA	CASSEARVGEQYF	TGTGCCAGCAGTGAAGCCAGGGTTGGGGAGCAGTACTTC
NA	TRBV28	TRBJ2-5	TRBD2	CASSFRLAGVQGEQYF	TGTGCCAGCAGTTTCCGACTAGCGGGAGTACAAGGAGAGCAGTACTTC
few	TRBV10-3	TRBJ2-1	TRBD2	CAISVLAGDEQFF	TGTGCCATCAGCGTTCTAGCGGGAGATGAGCAGTTCTTC
many	TRBV12-3/TRBV12-4	TRBJ2-1	NA	CASSPAGRSFYNEQFF	TGTGCCAGCAGCCCGGCCGGACGGAGCTTCTACAATGAGCAGTTCTTC
few	TRBV20-1	TRBJ2-5	TRBD2	CSAAGLAGVIQETQYF	TGCAGTGCCGCCGGACTAGCGGGCGTTATACAAGAGACCCAGTACTTC
NA	TRBV5-1	TRBJ2-1	TRBD1	CASSLAGQGDNEQFF	TGCGCCAGCAGCTTGGCGGGACAGGGCGACAATGAGCAGTTCTTC
once	TRBV5-1	TRBJ1-1	TRBD1	CASSRSTGGNTEAFF	TGCGCCAGCAGCAGATCGACAGGGGGGAACACTGAAGCTTTCTTT
NA	TRBV28	TRBJ2-5	NA	CASSGGVETQYF	TGTGCCAGCAGTGGAGGTGTAGAGACCCAGTACTTC
few	TRBV5-8	TRBJ2-7	NA	CASTLDATYEQYF	TGTGCCAGCACCTTGGACGCAACCTACGAGCAGTACTTC
NA	TRBV5-1	TRBJ2-4	NA	CASSLGEVVNIQYF	TGCGCCAGCAGCTTGGGCGAGGTCGTAAACATTCAGTACTTC
few	TRBV6-6	TRBJ2-3	NA	CASSSTGFSSTDTQYF	TGTGCCAGCAGTTCAACTGGATTTTCTAGCACAGATACGCAGTATTTT
NA	TRBV28	TRBJ1-6	NA	CASSFGVGTLHF	TGTGCCAGCAGTTTTGGGGTGGGGACCCTCCACTTT
many	TRBV7-2	TRBJ2-1	TRBD2	CASSPRLAGVNEQFF	TGTGCCAGCAGCCCCCGACTAGCGGGAGTCAATGAGCAGTTCTTC
few	TRBV20-1	TRBJ2-1	TRBD2	CSAKSFSGSSYNEQFF	TGCAGTGCGAAATCGTTTAGCGGGAGCTCCTACAATGAGCAGTTCTTC